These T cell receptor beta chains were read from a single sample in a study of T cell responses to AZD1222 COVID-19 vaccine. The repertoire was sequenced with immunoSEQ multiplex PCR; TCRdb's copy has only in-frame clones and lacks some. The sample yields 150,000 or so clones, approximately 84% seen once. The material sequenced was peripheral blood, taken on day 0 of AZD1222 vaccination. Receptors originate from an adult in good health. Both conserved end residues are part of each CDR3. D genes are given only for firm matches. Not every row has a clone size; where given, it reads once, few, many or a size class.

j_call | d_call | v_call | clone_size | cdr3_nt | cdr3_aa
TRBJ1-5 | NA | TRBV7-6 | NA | TGTGCCAGCAGCTTTTCCGCGGGGCAGCCCCAGCATTTT | CASSFSAGQPQHF
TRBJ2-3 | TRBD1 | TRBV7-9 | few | TGTGCCAGCAGCTTAGGACAGGGGGCCACAGATACGCAGTATTTT | CASSLGQGATDTQYF
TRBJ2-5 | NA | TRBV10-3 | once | TGTGCCATCAGTGGGACTGCCCAGGAGACCCAGTACTTC | CAISGTAQETQYF
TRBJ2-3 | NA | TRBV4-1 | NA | TGCGCCAGCAGCCAGACGGGGGATTCACCGCAGTATTTT | CASSQTGDSPQYF
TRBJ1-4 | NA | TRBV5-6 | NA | TGTGCCAGCAGCTACTCCGGGACTCTAACCCCAACTAATGAAAAACTGTTTTTT | CASSYSGTLTPTNEKLFF
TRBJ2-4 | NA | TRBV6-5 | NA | TGTGCCAGCAATCTCGGGGGATTGGGCAAAAACATTCAGTACTTC | CASNLGGLGKNIQYF
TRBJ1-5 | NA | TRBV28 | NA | TGTGCCAGCACTATCAGCCTTCAGGGTACAAGCAATCAGCCCCAGCATTTT | CASTISLQGTSNQPQHF
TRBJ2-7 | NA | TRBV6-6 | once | TGTGCCATTTCCAACTCGGTTACCTACTACGAGCAGTACTTC | CAISNSVTYYEQYF
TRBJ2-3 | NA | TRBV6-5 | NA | TGTGCCAGCAGTTCCGGGCCTGCCGCAGATACGCAGTATTTT | CASSSGPAADTQYF
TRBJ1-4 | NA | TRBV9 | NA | TGTGCCAGCAGCGTAGCGATCCACGAGGATGAAAAACTGTTTTTT | CASSVAIHEDEKLFF
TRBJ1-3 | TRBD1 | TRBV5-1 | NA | TGCGCCAGCACCTCAGGGGGCACTGGAAACACCATATATTTT | CASTSGGTGNTIYF
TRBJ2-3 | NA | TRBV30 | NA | TGTGCCTGGAGTTTTGAGCGCACAGATACGCAGTATTTT | CAWSFERTDTQYF
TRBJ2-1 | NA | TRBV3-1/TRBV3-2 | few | TGTGCCAGCAGTCTCCTGGATGAGCAGTTCTTC | CASSLLDEQFF
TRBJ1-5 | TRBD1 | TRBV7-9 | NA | TGTGCCAGCAGTTTTGGACAGGGAAGGCCTTACAATCAGCCCCAGCATTTT | CASSFGQGRPYNQPQHF
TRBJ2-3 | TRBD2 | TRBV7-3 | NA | TGTGCCAGCAGCCCCCGACTAGCGGGGGGCACAGATACGCAGTATTTT | CASSPRLAGGTDTQYF
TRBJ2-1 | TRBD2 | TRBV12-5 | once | TGTGCTAGTGGTCCTGGGGGGGGGTACAATGAGCAGTTCTTC | CASGPGGGYNEQFF
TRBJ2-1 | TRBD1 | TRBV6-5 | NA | TGTGCCAGCAGTTCGGGACAGGGGGCAGGTGAGCAGTTCTTC | CASSSGQGAGEQFF
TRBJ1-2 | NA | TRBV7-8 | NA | TGTGCCAGCAGCTCGAGGATAATCTATGGCTACACCTTC | CASSSRIIYGYTF
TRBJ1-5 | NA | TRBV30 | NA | TGTGCCTGGAGTGAAACAGGGCCCTTGGGGGGCCGTCAGCCCCAGCATTTT | CAWSETGPLGGRQPQHF
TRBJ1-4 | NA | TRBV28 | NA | TGTGCCAGCAGTGGTAGGGGGAATCTGTTTTTT | CASSGRGNLFF
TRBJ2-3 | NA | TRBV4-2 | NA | TGTGCCAGCAGCCAAGATCACGCTAGCTTGACAGATACGCAGTATTTT | CASSQDHASLTDTQYF
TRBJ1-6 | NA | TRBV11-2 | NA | TGTGCCAGCAGCTTACTCGAGGCAAGGGTCTATAATTCACCCCTCCACTTT | CASSLLEARVYNSPLHF
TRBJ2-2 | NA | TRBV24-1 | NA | TGTGCCACCAGTGACCCGAGGGGCAGAACGAACACCGGGGAGCTGTTTTTT | CATSDPRGRTNTGELFF
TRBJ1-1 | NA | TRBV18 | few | TGTGCCAGCTCACCACGAGGGTCTTCAACTGAAGCTTTCTTT | CASSPRGSSTEAFF
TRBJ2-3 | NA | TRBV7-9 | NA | TGTGCCAGCAGCTTAGCAACAACCACAGATACGCAGTATTTT | CASSLATTTDTQYF
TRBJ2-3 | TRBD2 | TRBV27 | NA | TGTGCCAGCAGACGGACCGGGACTACCTACACAGATACGCAGTATTTT | CASRRTGTTYTDTQYF
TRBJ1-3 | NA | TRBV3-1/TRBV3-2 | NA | TGTGCCAGCAGCCTATCTTCGGGAAACACCATATATTTT | CASSLSSGNTIYF
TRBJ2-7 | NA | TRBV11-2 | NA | TGTGCCAGCAGCTTGACAGGGAGGTACGAGCAGTACTTC | CASSLTGRYEQYF
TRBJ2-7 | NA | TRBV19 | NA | TGTGCCAGTAGTCTCCGGCGTTCCTACGAGCAGTACTTC | CASSLRRSYEQYF
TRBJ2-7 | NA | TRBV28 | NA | TGTGCCAGCATTGGGGGGCCGGTCAGAGACTTC | CASIGGPVRDF
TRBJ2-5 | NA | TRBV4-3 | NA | TGCGCCAGCAGCCGCACAAAAGTACCCCCCGGGACCGAGCAAGAGACCCAGTACTTC | CASSRTKVPPGTEQETQYF
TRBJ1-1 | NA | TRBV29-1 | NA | TGCAGCGTCCTACAGGGTGTGAACACTGAAGCTTTCTTT | CSVLQGVNTEAFF
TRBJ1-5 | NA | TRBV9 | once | TGTGCCAGCGGTCGGGGGAGGATCGCTAACAATCAGCCCCAGCATTTT | CASGRGRIANNQPQHF
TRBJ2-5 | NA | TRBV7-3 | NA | TGTGCCAGCAGCTTAGCGGCTGGGTCCCCCGGTCAAGAGACCCAGTACTTC | CASSLAAGSPGQETQYF
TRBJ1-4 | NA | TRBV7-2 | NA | TGTGCCAGCAGCTCCCTCTGGCCTGAAAAACTGTTTTTT | CASSSLWPEKLFF
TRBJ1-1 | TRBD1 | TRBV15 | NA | TGTGCCACCAGCAGGATGTTTGGACAGGGGAATTTAGGGAACACTGAAGCTTTCTTT | CATSRMFGQGNLGNTEAFF